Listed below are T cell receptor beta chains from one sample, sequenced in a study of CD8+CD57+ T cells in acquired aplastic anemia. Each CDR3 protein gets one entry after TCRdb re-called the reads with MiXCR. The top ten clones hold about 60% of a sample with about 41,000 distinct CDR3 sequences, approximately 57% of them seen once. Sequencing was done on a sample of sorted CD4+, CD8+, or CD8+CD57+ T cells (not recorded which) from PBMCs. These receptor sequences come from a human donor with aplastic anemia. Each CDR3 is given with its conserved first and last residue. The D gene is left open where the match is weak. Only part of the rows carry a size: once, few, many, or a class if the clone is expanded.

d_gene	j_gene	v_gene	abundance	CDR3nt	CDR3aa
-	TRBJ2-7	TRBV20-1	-	TGCAGTGTAAGGGAAGGGGGAGGGGGCCTGGTCGAGCAGTACTTC	CSVREGGGGLVEQYF
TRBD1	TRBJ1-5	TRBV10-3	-	TGTGCCATCAGAGGGACAGGGAATCAGCCCCAGCATTTT	CAIRGTGNQPQHF
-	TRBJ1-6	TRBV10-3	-	TGTGCCATCAGTGAAAGGGACGGAGCGGTCGATAATTCACCCCTCCACTTT	CAISERDGAVDNSPLHF
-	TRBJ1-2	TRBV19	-	TGTGCCAGTACCTACGACAGAGGAGTTGGCTACACCTTC	CASTYDRGVGYTF
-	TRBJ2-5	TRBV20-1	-	TGCAGTGCTCCCTTATTCGGGGGAGAGACCCAGTACTTC	CSAPLFGGETQYF
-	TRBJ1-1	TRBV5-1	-	TGCGCCAGCAGCTTACAGGGTCCCACTGAAGCTTTCTTT	CASSLQGPTEAFF
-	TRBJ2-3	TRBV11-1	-	TGTGCCAGCAGCTTAGCGGGGTTAAGCACAGATACGCAGTATTTT	CASSLAGLSTDTQYF
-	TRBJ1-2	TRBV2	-	TGTGCCAGCAGTGTGGGGGATGGCTACACCTTC	CASSVGDGYTF
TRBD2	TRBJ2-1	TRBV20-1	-	TGCAGTGTTCCTAGGAGGACTAACGGGGGGATAAATGAGCAGTTCTTC	CSVPRRTNGGINEQFF
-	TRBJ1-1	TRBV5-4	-	TGTGCCAGCAGCTTATGGGGGTACGGCACTGAAGCTTTCTTT	CASSLWGYGTEAFF
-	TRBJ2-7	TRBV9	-	TGTGCCAGCAGGTCGGAGGATTCCTACGAGCAGTACTTC	CASRSEDSYEQYF
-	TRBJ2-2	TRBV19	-	TGTGCCAGTAGTCCCGGGACTACCGGGGAGCTGTTTTTT	CASSPGTTGELFF
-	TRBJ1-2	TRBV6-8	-	TGTGCCACCTCGGGGGACACCCGGGGCTACACCTTC	CATSGDTRGYTF
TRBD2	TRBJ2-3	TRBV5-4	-	TGTGCCAGCAGCGTGGCCCGCGGGAGGGTACGGACAGATACGCAGTATTTT	CASSVARGRVRTDTQYF
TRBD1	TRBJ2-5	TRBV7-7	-	TGTGCCAGCAGTCAGACAGGGCCCGGTGGAGAGACCCAGTACTTC	CASSQTGPGGETQYF
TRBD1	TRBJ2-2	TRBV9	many	TGTGCCAGCAGCGTAGAGGGACAGGGGACGACCGGGGAGCTGTTTTTT	CASSVEGQGTTGELFF
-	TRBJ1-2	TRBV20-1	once	TGCAGTGCTAGATGGTGGGTACCTAACTATGGCTACACCTTC	CSARWWVPNYGYTF
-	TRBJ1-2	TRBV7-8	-	TGTGCCAGCAGCTTAGGGGGGGAGCGCGGCTACACCTTC	CASSLGGERGYTF
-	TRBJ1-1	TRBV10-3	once	TGTGCCATCAGTGGAAGTCGAGGAGCTTTCTTT	CAISGSRGAFF
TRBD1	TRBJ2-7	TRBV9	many	TGTGCCAGCAGCTTCTGGGACAGGAGCGAGCAGTACTTC	CASSFWDRSEQYF
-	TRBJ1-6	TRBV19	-	TGTGCCACTGGAATTTATAATTCACCCCTCCACTTT	CATGIYNSPLHF
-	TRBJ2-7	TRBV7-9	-	TGTGCCAGCAGCTCCACTCCAACATCCTACGAGCAGTACTTC	CASSSTPTSYEQYF
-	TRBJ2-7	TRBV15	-	TGTGCCACCAGCAGAGAGTTGGAGTACGAGCAGTACTTC	CATSRELEYEQYF
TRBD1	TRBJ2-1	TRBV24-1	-	TGTGCCACCAGTGGGGACAGGGGTTACAATGAGCAGTTCTTC	CATSGDRGYNEQFF
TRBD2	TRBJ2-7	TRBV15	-	TGTGCCACCAGCAGAGTAGCGGGGGCAGAGCAGTACTTC	CATSRVAGAEQYF
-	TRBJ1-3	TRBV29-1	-	TGCAGCGTTGAGGCGTTTCCCACTGGAAACACCATATATTTT	CSVEAFPTGNTIYF
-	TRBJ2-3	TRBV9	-	TGTGCCAGCAGCGTAGGTTTAGCTAGCACTAGCACAGATACGCAGTATTTT	CASSVGLASTSTDTQYF
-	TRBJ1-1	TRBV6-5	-	TGTGCCAGCAGTTACCAGGGACCGAACACTGAAGCTTTCTTT	CASSYQGPNTEAFF
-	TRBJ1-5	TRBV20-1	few	TGCAGTGCTACGGCCTTGGCAGGGGGCAATCAGCCCCAGCATTTT	CSATALAGGNQPQHF
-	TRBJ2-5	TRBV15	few	TGTGCCACCAGCAGTTTCGGGGGACGGACCCAGTACTTC	CATSSFGGRTQYF
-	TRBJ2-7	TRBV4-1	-	TGCGCCAGCAGCCAAGATCCGGCGACAGCCTCCTACGAGCAGTACTTC	CASSQDPATASYEQYF
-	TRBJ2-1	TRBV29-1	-	TGCAGCGTTGGGGCAGACAATGAGCAGTTCTTC	CSVGADNEQFF
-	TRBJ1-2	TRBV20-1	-	TGCAGTGCTACCGCATGGAGTTATGGCTACACCTTC	CSATAWSYGYTF
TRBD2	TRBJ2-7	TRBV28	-	TGTGCCAGCAGCTCACGGCCGGGACTAGCGGGGGGCAACTCCTACGAGCAGTACTTC	CASSSRPGLAGGNSYEQYF
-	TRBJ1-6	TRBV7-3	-	TGTGCCAGCAGCTTAAACCATGGTACATATTCACCCCTCCACTTT	CASSLNHGTYSPLHF
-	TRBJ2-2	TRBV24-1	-	TGTGCCACCAGTGATTTGTCGGGGAACACCGGGGGGCTGTCTTTT	CATSDLSGNTGGLSF
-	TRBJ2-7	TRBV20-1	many	TGCAGTGCTAGCGGGCAGGGAGAGAGGATGACTCACGAGCAGTACTTC	CSASGQGERMTHEQYF
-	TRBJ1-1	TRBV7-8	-	TGTGCCAGTTCCACGGATACCACTGAAGCTTTCTTT	CASSTDTTEAFF
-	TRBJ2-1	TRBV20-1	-	TGCAGTGCTAGAGATCCCCGGTTAAGCTCCTACAATGAGCAGTTCTTC	CSARDPRLSSYNEQFF
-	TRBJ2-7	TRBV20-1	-	TGCAGTGCTAGTAGTGGCACGAGGCGCGAGCAGTACTTC	CSASSGTRREQYF
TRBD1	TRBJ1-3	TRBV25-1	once	TGTGCCAGCAGTGAACCTCGACAGGGTACAACTGGAAACACCATATATTTT	CASSEPRQGTTGNTIYF
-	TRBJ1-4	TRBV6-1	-	TGTGCCAGCAGTGAAGGCCCAGCCCGAGAAAAACTGTTTTTT	CASSEGPAREKLFF